These 21 T cell receptor beta chains were sequenced from one sample in a study of cytomegalovirus exposure and HLA in healthy donors. Primers included in the PCR were 60 Vbeta and 13 Jbeta primers. This table comes from immunoSEQ multiplex PCR, and its TCRdb copy is limited to in-frame clones, with some not included. This sample has about 110,000 clones, with approximately 86% found just once. Sequencing was done on a sample of PBMCs. The source is a man aged 35-49 years in good health and CMV-seronegative.

The chain joins TRBV19 to TRBJ2-7; 7 nucleotides agree with TRBD1. Unmatched junction bases numbered 18, after V lost 4 bases and J lost 6 bases. The CDR3 extends over 17 amino acids. CDR1 and CDR2 (germline): LNHDA, SQIVND (reference sequence). CDR3 in DNA: TGTGCCAGTAGTAGGCTCCTTACAGGGGATCAAAAGGGCGAGCAGTACTTC. Protein product: CASSRLLTGDQKGEQYF.

This clone was seen only once. The gene calls are TRBV4-1 and TRBJ2-2, with 11 bases that match TRBD1. The CDR3 contains 16 residues. V lost 6 bases and J lost 0; bases outside the gene matches: 3. CDR1 MGHRA and CDR2 YSYEKL come from the germline V gene. The CDR3 loop is CASSRTGGANTGELFF. The DNA for the CDR3 is TGCGCCAGCAGTCGGACAGGGGGCGCGAACACCGGGGAGCTGTTTTTT.

This clone was seen only once. The chain has TRBV7-2 and TRBJ1-4; D is ambiguous. This CDR3 is 13 amino acids long. Looked up from germline, CDR1 is SGHTA and CDR2 is FQGNSA. V lost 5 bases and J 14 bases, leaving 18 bases between the germline ends. CDR3 in amino acids: CASSTQTGSELFF. Here the CDR3 DNA reads TGTGCCAGCAGCACGCAAACGGGGTCAGAGCTGTTTTTT.

The chain combines TRBV6-1 with TRBJ1-5; 8 bases line up with TRBD1. Germline trimming cut 6 bases from V and 2 bases from J; bases unmatched to any gene: 6. Germline V gene sequence: CDR1 MNHNS, CDR2 SASEGT. The length of the CDR3 is 15 residues. The CDR3 sequence: CASRTDRGGNQPQHF. The CDR3 region has the DNA TGTGCCAGCAGGACCGACAGGGGAGGCAATCAGCCCCAGCATTTT.

The chain carries TRBV6-1 and TRBJ1-5, with TRBD1 matching over 7 bases. The CDR3 length is 15 residues. J lost 4 bases, V lost 5 bases, and 8 bases had no gene match. Per germline, CDR1 MNHNS and CDR2 SASEGT. The CDR3 protein is CASSRLTGSNQPQHF. The DNA for the CDR3 is TGTGCCAGCAGTCGACTGACAGGGTCAAATCAGCCCCAGCATTTT.

The chain couples TRBV18 to TRBJ1-4; no reliable D call. Germline CDR1 and CDR2: KGHSH and LQKENI. V was clipped by 3 bases and J by 4 bases, with 3 bases between them. This CDR3 is built from 12 residues. In DNA form, the CDR3 reads TGTGCCAGCTCACCCATTAATGAAAAACTGTTTTTT. It is translated as CASSPINEKLFF.

The V call is TRBV6-5, the J call TRBJ1-1; D remains unclear. Trimming pared 0 bases from V and 0 bases from J, leaving 8 bases between. Germline values: CDR1 MNHEY, CDR2 SVGAGI. This CDR3 has 15 amino acids. The CDR3 is CASSYSRQMNTEAFF. Written as DNA, the CDR3 is TGTGCCAGCAGTTACTCTAGACAAATGAACACTGAAGCTTTCTTT.

The chain has TRBV7-2 and TRBJ2-7; 7 bases map to TRBD1. CDR3 length equals 13 residues. Germline V gene sequence: CDR1 SGHTA, CDR2 FQGNSA. V gave up 5 bases and J gave up 6 bases; unmatched junction bases: 7. CDR3 nucleotide sequence: TGTGCCAGCAGCGTAAGACAGGGACCCGAGCAGTACTTC. It yields the protein CASSVRQGPEQYF.

A single count supports this clone. The chain uses TRBV7-9 and TRBJ1-5; 7 bases align to TRBD1. V was pared by 5 bases and J by 4 bases, with 5 bases of the junction left unmatched. In germline, CDR1 is SEHNR, CDR2 FQNEAQ (reference sequence). The CDR3 consists of 14 residues. CDR3 in DNA: TGTGCCAGCAGCACTACAGGGGCAAATCAGCCCCAGCATTTT. It codes for CASSTTGANQPQHF.

The genes are TRBV5-4 and TRBJ2-5; D is ambiguous. CDR3 length: 13 residues. Trimming pared 4 bases from V and 4 bases from J, leaving 11 bases between. Germline CDR1 reads SGHNT; CDR2 reads YYREEE (reference sequence). Here the CDR3 reads CASSLGAIETQYF. CDR3 nucleotide sequence: TGTGCCAGCAGCCTCGGAGCTATAGAGACCCAGTACTTC.

This clone was picked up one time. J is TRBJ1-1 and V is TRBV6-1; 7 nucleotides align to TRBD1. V trimming: 6 bases; J trimming: 6 bases; junction bases outside the gene matches: 10. The CDR3 length is 14 residues. The germline gives CDR1 MNHNS, CDR2 SASEGT. CDR3: CASRPRLDRAEAFF. The CDR3 DNA reads TGTGCCAGCAGACCCCGACTAGACAGGGCTGAAGCTTTCTTT.

The J gene is TRBJ1-2, the V gene TRBV7-9, with 9 bases that match TRBD1. V gave up 5 bases and J gave up 6 bases; unmatched junction bases: 10. Germline lookup yields CDR1 SEHNR and CDR2 FQNEAQ (reference sequence). The CDR3 is 15 amino acids. The CDR3 spells CASSRRDRGEDGYTF. The CDR3 DNA reads as TGTGCCAGCAGCAGACGAGACAGGGGGGAGGATGGCTACACCTTC.

This chain connects TRBV15 to TRBJ2-7; no clear D. The CDR3 totals 11 residues. From germline, CDR1 is LNHNV and CDR2 YYDKDF (reference sequence). V was shortened by 0 bases and J by 6 bases, with 3 bases between the two germline ends. The chain's CDR3 is CATSRDLEQYF. The DNA of the CDR3 is TGTGCCACCAGCAGAGATCTCGAGCAGTACTTC.

The chain employs TRBV9 and TRBJ1-5; possibly TRBD1 for D (6 bases). CDR3 length: 15 residues. Germline CDR1 and CDR2: SGDLS and YYNGEE. V lost 4 bases and J 8 bases, leaving 19 bases between the germline ends. The CDR3: CASSTDRGAGEPQHF. For the CDR3, the DNA is TGTGCCAGCAGCACAGACCGGGGGGCGGGTGAGCCCCAGCATTTT.

This clone turned up a few times. The chain recombines TRBV5-4 with TRBJ1-1; 7 bases line up with TRBD1. Germline V CDR1 and CDR2: SGHNT, YYREEE (reference sequence). The CDR3 runs to 14 residues. V dropped 0 bases and J dropped 1; count of bases not matched to a gene: 0. CDR3 sequence: CASSLGTGNTEAFF. CDR3 sequence (DNA): TGTGCCAGCAGCTTGGGGACAGGGAACACTGAAGCTTTCTTT.

This clone was counted only a few times. The chain employs TRBV5-5 and TRBJ1-3; D is unclear. Trimming stripped 4 bases from V and 0 bases from J, with 17 bases between. The CDR3 has 17 residues. CDR1 SGHKS and CDR2 YYEKEE come from the germline V gene (reference sequence). The CDR3 coding sequence is TGTGCCAGCAGCCGCACCCACTGGGAGTCCTCTGGAAACACCATATATTTT. Amino acids: CASSRTHWESSGNTIYF.

The chain links TRBV18 to TRBJ2-4; tentatively, D is TRBD2 (6 bases). Trimming pared 5 bases from V and 8 bases from J, leaving 13 bases between. This CDR3 is 13 amino acids long. The V gene's germline CDR1 is KGHSH and CDR2 LQKENI. CDR3 sequence: CASSSSWGDIQYF. The CDR3 DNA follows: TGTGCCAGCTCATCCAGCTGGGGGGACATTCAGTACTTC.

The V call is TRBV7-8, the J call TRBJ2-1; D call uncertain. Trimming stripped 5 bases from V and 10 bases from J, with 9 bases between. The CDR3 totals 11 residues. CDR1 is SGHVS, CDR2 FQNEAQ, per germline. The CDR3 reads CASSLNLEQFF. CDR3 DNA sequence: TGTGCCAGCAGCCTTAATTTGGAGCAGTTCTTC.

This clone was recorded once. The chain carries TRBV30 and TRBJ1-4, with 10 bases identical to TRBD1. CDR1 and CDR2 (germline): GTSNPN, SVGIG (reference sequence). There are 13 residues in the CDR3. Trimming took 6 bases from V and 6 from J; bases not matched to a gene: 4. Written as DNA, the CDR3 is TGTGCCTGTGACAGGGGGCGGGATGAAAAACTGTTTTTT. It specifies CACDRGRDEKLFF.

The V gene is TRBV7-9, the J gene TRBJ2-7, with 11 bases identical to TRBD1. The V and J ends lost 7 bases and 6 bases, in that order; junction bases with no gene match: 14. There are 16 residues in the CDR3. Germline V gene lookup returns CDR1 SEHNR and CDR2 FQNEAQ (reference sequence). CDR3 nucleotide sequence: TGTGCCAGCAACCCGGGACAGGGGGTAAGGGGTTTCGAGCAGTACTTC. It translates to CASNPGQGVRGFEQYF.

This chain uses TRBV28 with TRBJ2-2; D may be TRBD2 (5 bases). The CDR3 sequence is 14 residues long. V was pared by 10 bases and J by 2 bases, with 14 bases between. CDR1 is MDHEN, CDR2 SYDVKM, per germline. The chain's CDR3 is CATMRAANTGELFF. CDR3 sequence (DNA): TGTGCCACCATGAGGGCGGCTAACACCGGGGAGCTGTTTTTT. Drawing the rest from reference TRBV28 and TRBJ2-2, the complete variable domain is DVKVTQSSRYLVKRTGEKVFLECVQDMDHENMFWYRQDPGLGLRLIYFSYDVKMKEKGDIPEGYSVSREKKERFSLILESASTNQTSMYLCATMRAANTGELFFGEGSRLTVL.